Described below is a single T cell receptor (beta chain) sequence and its context. What it binds is unknown. CDR1 is SEHNR, CDR2 FQNEAQ, per germline (reference sequence). The V and J ends lost 10 bases and 6 bases respectively, with 13 bases between them. The CDR3 length is 11 residues. TCRdb passed the reads through MiXCR, listing each CDR3 protein once. The sample carries 200,000 to 300,000 distinct CDR3 sequences, 12% to 15% recorded once. This record belongs to a study of T cell repertoires in cytomegalovirus infection. Study overall: Public TCR beta signatures provided an indication of both CMV infection and a matching HLA type. Overall study findings and caveats: The cumulative frequency of public TCR beta families identified carriers of CMV plus the relevant HLA. What dominated the ex vivo response were HLA-C-restricted CMV-specific TCR beta clonotypes.

The rearrangement joins TRBV7-9 to TRBJ2-7, with D maybe TRBD1 (5 bases). The sample consisted of PBMCs. The receptor was isolated from a human donor in good health (CMV status not recorded). Some clones in this sample may be carry-over from other donors' samples. The CDR3 DNA sequence: TGTGCCATTACGGACACACGCGAGCAGTACTTC. This sequence encodes CAITDTREQYF.